The text below deals with one TCR beta chain. This sample is drawn from a study of blood T cell repertoires in COVID-19. CDR1 is SGHNT, CDR2 YENEEA, per germline. The CDR3 has 15 residues. Trimming removed 1 base from V and 1 base from J; junction bases left unmatched: 3. Sequencing used immunoSEQ multiplex PCR; TCRdb keeps in-frame clones, though not all of them. Of some 100,000 clones in the sample, approximately 92% are singletons; the top ten hold roughly 5.9%. The sequencing sample was made of peripheral blood. The TCR was taken from an older woman with active COVID-19. The chain links TRBV11-3 to TRBJ1-1; 7 bases map to TRBD1. CDR3 protein: CASSLGDRENTEAFF. The CDR3 nucleotides read TGTGCCAGCAGCTTAGGTGACAGGGAGAACACTGAAGCTTTCTTT.